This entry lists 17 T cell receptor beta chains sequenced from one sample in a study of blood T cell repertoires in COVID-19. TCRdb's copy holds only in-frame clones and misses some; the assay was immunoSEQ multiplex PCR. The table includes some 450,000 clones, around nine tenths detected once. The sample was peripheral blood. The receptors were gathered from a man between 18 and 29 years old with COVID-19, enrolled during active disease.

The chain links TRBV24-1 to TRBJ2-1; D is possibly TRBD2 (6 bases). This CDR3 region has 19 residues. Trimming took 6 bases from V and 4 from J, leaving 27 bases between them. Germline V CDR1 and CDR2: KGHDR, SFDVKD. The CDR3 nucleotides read TGTGCCACCAGTCACCCGGGTAGGCTTGGCGGGACGTCTTACAATGAGCAGTTCTTC. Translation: CATSHPGRLGGTSYNEQFF.

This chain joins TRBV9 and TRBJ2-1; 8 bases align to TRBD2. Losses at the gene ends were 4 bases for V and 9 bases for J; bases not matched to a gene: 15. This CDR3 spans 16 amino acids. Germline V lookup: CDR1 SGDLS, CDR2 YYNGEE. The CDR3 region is CASSPIENGRDSEQFF. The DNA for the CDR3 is TGTGCCAGCAGCCCAATCGAGAACGGGAGGGATTCTGAGCAGTTCTTC.

CDR3 in amino acids: CASSLAGGQQETQYF. In nucleotides, the CDR3 is TGTGCCAGCAGTTTAGCGGGAGGGCAACAAGAGACCCAGTACTTC. The chain has TRBV27 and TRBJ2-5; the match to TRBD2 covers 9 bases. Per the germline V gene, CDR1 is MNHEY and CDR2 is SMNVEV (reference sequence). CDR3 length: 15 amino acids. The V and J ends lost 2 bases and 2 bases, in that order; junction bases with no gene match: 3.

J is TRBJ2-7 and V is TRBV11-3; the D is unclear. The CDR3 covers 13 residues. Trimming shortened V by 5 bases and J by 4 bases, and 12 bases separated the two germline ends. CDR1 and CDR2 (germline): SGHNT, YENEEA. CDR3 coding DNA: TGTGCCAGCAGCCCAAATTTTCCATACGAGCAGTACTTC. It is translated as CASSPNFPYEQYF.

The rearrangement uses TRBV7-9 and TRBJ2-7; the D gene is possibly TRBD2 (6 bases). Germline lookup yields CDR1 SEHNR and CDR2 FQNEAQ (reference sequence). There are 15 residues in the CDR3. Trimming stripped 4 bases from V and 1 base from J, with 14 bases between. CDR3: CASSSPGRGSYEQYF. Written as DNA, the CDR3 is TGTGCCAGCAGCTCGCCGGGACGGGGGTCCTACGAGCAGTACTTC.

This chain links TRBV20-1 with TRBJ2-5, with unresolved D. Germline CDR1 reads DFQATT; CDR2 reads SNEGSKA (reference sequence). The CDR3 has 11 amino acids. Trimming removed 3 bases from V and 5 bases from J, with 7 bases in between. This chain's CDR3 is CSASPRETQYF. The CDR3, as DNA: TGCAGTGCTAGTCCCCGGGAGACCCAGTACTTC.

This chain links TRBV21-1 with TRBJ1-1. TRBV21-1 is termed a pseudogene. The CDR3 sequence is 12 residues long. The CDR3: CASSTGKAAAFF. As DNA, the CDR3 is TGTGCCAGCAGCACGGGGAAGGCCGCAGCTTTCTTT.

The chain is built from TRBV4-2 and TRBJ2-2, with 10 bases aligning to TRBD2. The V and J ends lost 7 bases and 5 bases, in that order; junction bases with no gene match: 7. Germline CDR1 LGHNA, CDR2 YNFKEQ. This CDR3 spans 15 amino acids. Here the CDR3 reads CASNPSGSYTGELFF. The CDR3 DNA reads TGTGCCAGCAATCCTAGCGGGAGTTATACCGGGGAGCTGTTTTTT.

The CDR3 nucleotides are TGTGCCAGCAGCCCAGGACTAGCGGGGGCCTATACGCAGTATTTT. Translating gives CASSPGLAGAYTQYF. The rearrangement uses TRBV7-6 and TRBJ2-3; 13 bases are shared with TRBD2. CDR3 length: 15 amino acids. Germline assignment: CDR1 SGHVS and CDR2 FNYEAQ. V was clipped by 5 bases and J by 7 bases; unmatched bases: 6.

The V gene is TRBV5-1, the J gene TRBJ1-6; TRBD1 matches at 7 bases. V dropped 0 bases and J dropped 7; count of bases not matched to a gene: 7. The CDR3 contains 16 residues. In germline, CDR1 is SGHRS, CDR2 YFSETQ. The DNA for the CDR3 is TGCGCCAGCAGCTTGGGGGCGGGCAGGGGGAATTCACCCCTCCACTTT. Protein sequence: CASSLGAGRGNSPLHF.

DNA for the CDR3: TGCGCCACCCGGCCGACCGCGGGAAGGGCTTACACAGATACGCAGTATTTT. Protein product: CATRPTAGRAYTDTQYF. The chain recombines TRBV5-1 with TRBJ2-3; D is perhaps TRBD2 (6 bases). Germline V lookup: CDR1 SGHRS, CDR2 YFSETQ. The CDR3 loop spans 17 amino acids. V was cut by 9 bases and J by 2 bases, with 25 bases left in between. The full variable domain, in which reference TRBV5-1 and TRBJ2-3 provide the parts outside the CDR3, is KAGVTQTPRYLIKTRGQQVTLSCSPISGHRSVSWYQQTPGQGLQFLFEYFSETQRNKGNFPGRFSGRQFSNSRSEMNVSTLELGDSALYLCATRPTAGRAYTDTQYFGPGTRLTVL.

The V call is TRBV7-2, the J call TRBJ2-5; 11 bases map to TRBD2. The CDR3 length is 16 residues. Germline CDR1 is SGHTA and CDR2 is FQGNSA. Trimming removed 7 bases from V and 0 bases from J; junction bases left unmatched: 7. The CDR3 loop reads CASTGTSGAYQETQYF. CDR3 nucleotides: TGTGCCAGCACCGGGACTAGCGGAGCGTACCAAGAGACCCAGTACTTC.

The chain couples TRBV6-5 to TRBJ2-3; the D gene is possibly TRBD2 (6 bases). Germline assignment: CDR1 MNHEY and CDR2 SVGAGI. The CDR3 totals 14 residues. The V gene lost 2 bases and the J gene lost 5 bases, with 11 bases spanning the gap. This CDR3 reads CASSYTIAVDTQYF. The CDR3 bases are TGTGCCAGCAGTTACACCATAGCGGTAGATACGCAGTATTTT.

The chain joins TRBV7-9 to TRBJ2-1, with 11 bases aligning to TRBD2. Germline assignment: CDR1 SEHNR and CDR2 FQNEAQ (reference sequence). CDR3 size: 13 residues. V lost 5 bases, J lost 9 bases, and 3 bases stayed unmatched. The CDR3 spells CASSLGTSGEQFF. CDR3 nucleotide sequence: TGTGCCAGCAGCCTTGGGACTAGCGGTGAGCAGTTCTTC.

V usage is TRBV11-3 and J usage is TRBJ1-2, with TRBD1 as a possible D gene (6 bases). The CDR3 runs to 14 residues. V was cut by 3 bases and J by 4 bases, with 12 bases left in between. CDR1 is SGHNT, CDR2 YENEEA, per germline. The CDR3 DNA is TGTGCCAGCAGCTTTGGGGGGGGCGGCTATGGCTACACCTTC. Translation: CASSFGGGGYGYTF.

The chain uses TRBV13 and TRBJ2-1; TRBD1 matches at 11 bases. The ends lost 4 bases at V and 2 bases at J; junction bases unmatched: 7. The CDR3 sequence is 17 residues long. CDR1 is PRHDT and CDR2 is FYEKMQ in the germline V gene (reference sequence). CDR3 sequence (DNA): TGTGCCAGCAGCTCCCAAAGGGACAGGGGGGCCTACAATGAGCAGTTCTTC. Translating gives CASSSQRDRGAYNEQFF.

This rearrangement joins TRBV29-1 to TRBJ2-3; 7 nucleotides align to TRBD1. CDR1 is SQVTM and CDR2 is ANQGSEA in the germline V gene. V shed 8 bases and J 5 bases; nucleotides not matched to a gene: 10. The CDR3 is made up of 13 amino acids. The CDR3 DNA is TGCAGCCTATATGGGACAGTCGGAGATACGCAGTATTTT. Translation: CSLYGTVGDTQYF.